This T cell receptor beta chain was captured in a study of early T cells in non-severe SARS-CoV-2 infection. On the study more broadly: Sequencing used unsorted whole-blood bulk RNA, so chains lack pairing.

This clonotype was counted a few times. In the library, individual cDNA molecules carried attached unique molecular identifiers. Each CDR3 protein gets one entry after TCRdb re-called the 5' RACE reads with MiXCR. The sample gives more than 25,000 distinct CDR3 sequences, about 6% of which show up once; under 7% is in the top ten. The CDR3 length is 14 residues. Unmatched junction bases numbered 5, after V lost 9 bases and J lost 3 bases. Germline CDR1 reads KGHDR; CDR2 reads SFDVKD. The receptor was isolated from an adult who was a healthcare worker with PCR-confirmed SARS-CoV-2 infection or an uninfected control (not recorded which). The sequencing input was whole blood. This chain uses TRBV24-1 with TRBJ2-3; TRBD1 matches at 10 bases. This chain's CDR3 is CATGVGQGTDTQYF. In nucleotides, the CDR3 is TGTGCCACCGGCGTGGGACAGGGGACAGATACGCAGTATTTT.